Sequencing of this T cell receptor (beta chain) was carried out in a study of beta chain features in type 1 diabetes. The single heparinised draw taken from each donor contained around 110 mL of blood on average. Sorting based on CD45RO/CCR7/CD25/CD127/CD95/CD27 separated CD4+ naive, central memory, regulatory and stem cell-like memory cells. This clone is a singleton in its sample. The same CDR3 also results from other DNA sequences found in this sample. All of the isolated RNA was reverse transcribed, so expressed TCRB transcripts were sequenced. The data were produced by immunoSEQ multiplex PCR, yet TCRdb's version contains in-frame clones alone and is incomplete. The sample yields 400,000 to 500,000 clones, more than 11% seen once. The germline CDR1 and CDR2 sequences are SGDLS and YYNGEE. V was pared by 5 bases and J by 4 bases, with 5 bases of the junction left unmatched. The CDR3 length is 14 residues.

The specimen sequenced was naive CD4+ T cells from blood. The source is a man aged 30 to 39 in good health. This rearrangement joins TRBV9 to TRBJ2-2; 7 bases fit TRBD2. The DNA of the CDR3 is TGTGCCAGCAGGCTAGCGGAGTCCACCGGGGAGCTGTTTTTT. Amino acid sequence: CASRLAESTGELFF.